This TCR beta chain was retrieved from a study of shared clonotypes between healthy human individuals (dated by TCRdb to the early 2020s). Notes on the research overall: A couple of women and three men aged 18 to 49 years were included in the cohort. Different laboratories and diverse techniques were used to prepare libraries and sequence TCR repertoires, to increase sequencing depth and limit assay-specific biases. For each donor, three plates each were used for CD4 naive and CD4 memory, two plates were used for CD8 naive, and one plate was used for CD8 memory. Blood TCR repertoires of roughly five healthy adults were deeply sequenced to estimate repertoire size and the extent of clonotype sharing between individuals. Leukapheresis yielded between about 0.94 and 8.9 billion PBMCs per donor.

TCR CDR3 regions were amplified from genomic DNA by multiplex PCR using the deep immunoSEQ assay. Extracted genomic DNA from each cell subset was distributed evenly across all wells of several immunoSEQ 96-well plates, and each plate was treated as a replicate. For sorted subsets, approximately 190 ng of genomic DNA, equivalent to around 30,000 T cell genomes, went into each replicate PCR. Purified libraries were measured with a Qubit 3.0 fluorometer, size-checked on a Bioanalyzer 2100, and measured again with the KAPA Library Quantification kit. A separate single-read 150-cycle Illumina NextSeq 550 flow cell was used to sequence each immunoSEQ 96-well plate. As for the authors' bioinformatics: The immunoSEQ output contained only junctional sequences without quality scores, so filtering could not match that applied to full-length reads. Sequences were annotated with PyIR, a Python wrapper for IgBLAST v1.9, and V/J genes and CDR3 were assigned using IMGT germline references. Reads were removed for weak V/J assignments (E-value above 1e-6), missing CDR3, stop codons, out-of-frame junctions, or ambiguous translated residues. V3J clonotypes were defined as sequences sharing an identical inferred V gene, J gene, and CDR3 amino acid sequence. To compute the percentage overlap between repertoires, the number of shared unique clonotypes was divided by the size of the smaller repertoire. Three approaches were used to assess repertoire richness: RTK rarefaction, the Chao1 estimator, and Recon v2.1 estimates of unobserved clonotypes. Generation probabilities were computed with OLGA for all TCRbeta clonotypes obtained by the gDNA method from several donors. TCRdb mirrors the immuneACCESS table, restricted to in-frame sequences. Some clones are absent from its copies; in checked studies, under half trace to an unresolved V gene, and the reason for the others is unknown. The DNA was the basis for D and trimming; V, J and clone size are from that table. The sample table shows 2 million to 2.5 million clones, and approximately 94% are seen once. Clones ranked in the top ten supply about 0.13% of the sample.

The donors were healthy, HIV-negative adults with no recently reported acute infections or vaccinations. Every donor was a Caucasian adult living in Nashville, Tennessee, USA. CD4+ T cells were enriched by magnetic negative selection; naive cells were then positively selected on CD45RA, and the negative fraction formed the memory subset. Blood was obtained by leukapheresis, after which PBMCs were separated by Ficoll-Histopaque density gradient centrifugation and cryopreserved in liquid nitrogen vapor phase. Analytical flow cytometry was used to check the purity and quantity of each magnetically sorted T cell population. Genomic DNA was isolated from every sorted fraction and measured by UV absorbance on a Nanodrop 2000c. What the work shows at the level of the full study, not this receptor alone: Clonotypes shared by all four sorted-subset donors showed higher generation probabilities than non-shared clonotypes. The genetic and exposure-history diversity represented was limited by the small number of donors. Sharing across a handful of donors was observed for approximately 5% of naive CD4, about 3.2% of naive CD8, over 2% of memory CD4, and about 0.4% of memory CD8 clonotypes. Rarefaction of sorted-subset datasets indicated incomplete sequencing despite the large sequencing depth. Only blood was sampled, and tissue TCR repertoires likely differ from those in blood. Larger estimated clonotype richness was generally found for naive subsets than for memory subsets. Based on pairwise subsampling, the degree of clonotype sharing among donors was expected to be affected by sequencing depth.

Reading the germline V gene gives CDR1 SNHLY and CDR2 FYNNEI. Cut back by 2 bases and 6 bases, the V and J ends lie 14 bases apart. The CDR3 starts with the cysteine, ends with the phenylalanine, and has 15 residues. Only CDR3 DNA remains: 45 bases, in frame from the first base. Comment on this clone: It has no known antigen specificity. No base quality information exists; no much larger clone differs at one position.

Sequencing input: naive CD4+ T cells sorted from blood. The sample's cell subset or site label, in plain terms: CD45RA+ positively selected. The clonotype originates from a man aged 18 to 30 in good health. The sequence links TRBV2 to TRBJ1-5; TRBD1 is possibly the D segment (6 matching bases). The CDR3 corresponds to CASSETYLGGQPQHF. The bases read TGTGCCAGCAGTGAAACGTATCTAGGGGGTCAGCCCCAGCATTTT. Reference TRBV2 and TRBJ1-5 proteins supply the regions before and after the CDR3; the full variable domain is: EPEVTQTPSHQVTQMGQEVILRCVPISNHLYFYWYRQILGQKVEFLVSFYNNEISEKSEIFDDQFSVERPDGSNFTLKIRSTKLEDSAMYFCASSETYLGGQPQHFGDGTRLSIL.